The 13 T cell receptor beta chains below come from one sample, sequenced in a study of vaccination and CD4 T cells after COVID-19. Treatment of the sample: 10-day PBMC culture with coronavirus spike peptide pools or control peptides (ViraFEST assay). CD4+ T cells of the unexposed donor were collected before the COVID-19 pandemic (2011-2018). These TCRs' antigens remain unknown. Sequencing of DNA taken from cultured CD4+ T cells relied on the Oncomine TCR Beta short-read assay. TCRdb re-derived calls from the PCR reads in MiXCR, one entry per CDR3 protein. This table has thousands of distinct CDR3 sequences, 45% appearing once. Sequenced sample: CD4+ T cells from blood, cultured in vitro. The receptors derive from a human donor in good health.

Only a few counts were recorded for this clonotype. The chain recombines TRBV6-1 with TRBJ1-5; 11 positions match TRBD1. CDR1 MNHNS and CDR2 SASEGT come from the germline V gene. Losses at the gene ends were 2 bases for V and 5 bases for J; bases not matched to a gene: 2. This CDR3 has 15 residues. CDR3 nucleotides: TGTGCCAGCAGTGAATTGGACAGGGGGCATCAGCCCCAGCATTTT. Encoded protein: CASSELDRGHQPQHF.

A few counts support this clonotype. The rearrangement uses TRBV7-9 and TRBJ1-6; 8 bases match TRBD1. V gave up 5 bases and J gave up 10 bases; unmatched junction bases: 7. In germline, CDR1 is SEHNR, CDR2 FQNEAQ (reference sequence). This CDR3 comprises 14 residues. The CDR3 DNA reads TGTGCCAGCAGCGGCCAGGGGGCTCAGTCACCCCTCCACTTT. It codes for CASSGQGAQSPLHF. Supplemented by reference TRBV7-9 and TRBJ1-6, the full variable domain reads DTGVSQNPRHKITKRGQNVTFRCDPISEHNRLYWYRQTLGQGPEFLTYFQNEAQLEKSRLLSDRFSAERPKGSFSTLEIQRTEQGDSAMYLCASSGQGAQSPLHFGNGTRLTVT.

This clonotype was picked up a small number of times. The chain has TRBV7-9 and TRBJ2-6; possibly TRBD1 for D (6 bases). V was trimmed by 2 bases and J by 0 bases, leaving 8 bases between them. There are 16 residues in the CDR3. CDR1 SEHNR and CDR2 FQNEAQ come from the germline V gene (reference sequence). The CDR3 region has the DNA TGTGCCAGCAGCTTAAGACAGGCCTCTGGGGCCAACGTCCTGACTTTC. It yields the protein CASSLRQASGANVLTF.

This clonotype showed up just a few times. The rearrangement links TRBV7-2 to TRBJ1-2, with 8 nucleotides matching TRBD1. Germline CDR1 is SGHTA and CDR2 is FQGNSA. With 2 bases clipped from V and 6 bases from J, the junction kept 5 bases outside the gene matches. The CDR3 sequence is 14 residues long. CDR3 region: CASSLNSGGHGYTF. The CDR3 DNA reads as TGTGCCAGCAGCTTAAATTCAGGGGGCCATGGCTACACCTTC.

The genes are TRBV20-1 and TRBJ1-5; 7 bases are shared with TRBD1. Trimming cost V 6 bases and J 1 base; bases outside gene matches: 9. The germline V gene encodes CDR1 DFQATT and CDR2 SNEGSKA (reference sequence). The CDR3 spans 15 residues. The CDR3 nucleotides are TGCAGTGCGAGACCGACAGGGTTAAGCAATCAGCCCCAGCATTTT. Translating it yields CSARPTGLSNQPQHF.

This clonotype has a single count. The chain employs TRBV12-3 or TRBV12-4 and TRBJ2-5; 9 nucleotides align to TRBD2. V was pared by 6 bases and J by 2 bases, with 7 bases of the junction left unmatched. The CDR3 loop spans 15 amino acids. CDR3 in DNA: TGTGCCAGCAGCCGAGCGGGAGGCCCACAAGAGACCCAGTACTTC. Amino acids: CASSRAGGPQETQYF.

The V and J genes are TRBV5-1 and TRBJ2-2, with D tentatively TRBD1 or TRBD2 (5 bases each). The ends were cut back, 7 bases at V and 5 bases at J, with 18 bases in the middle. The CDR3 is made up of 15 amino acids. Germline V lookup: CDR1 SGHRS, CDR2 YFSETQ. CDR3: CASRTGTPGTGELFF. In DNA form, the CDR3 reads TGCGCCAGCCGGACGGGGACCCCCGGGACCGGGGAGCTGTTTTTT.

The V and J genes are TRBV2 and TRBJ2-3; 8 positions match TRBD2. This CDR3 spans 15 amino acids. The V gene end was trimmed by 4 bases and the J gene end by 1 base; junction bases not matched to a gene: 4. Germline loops: CDR1 SNHLY, CDR2 FYNNEI. The CDR3 protein is CASSVTAGGTDTQYF. In nucleotides, the CDR3 is TGTGCCAGCAGTGTAACAGCGGGGGGCACAGATACGCAGTATTTT.

V and J are TRBV11-2 and TRBJ2-1; 10 positions agree with TRBD2. The V segment lost 5 bases and the J segment 2 bases; nucleotides outside the gene matches: 6. CDR3 length: 16 amino acids. Germline V gives CDR1 SGHAT, CDR2 FQNNGV. The chain's CDR3 is CASSHSGRSTYNEQFF. Written as DNA, the CDR3 is TGTGCCAGCAGCCATAGCGGGAGGTCAACCTACAATGAGCAGTTCTTC.

The chain recombines TRBV2 with TRBJ1-2; the D gene is possibly TRBD1 (5 bases). The length of the CDR3 is 16 residues. Deletions cut 8 bases from V and 2 bases from J, with 21 bases between. The germline gives CDR1 SNHLY, CDR2 FYNNEI. This chain's CDR3 is CASPEGQRPPNYGYTF. The CDR3 nucleotides are TGTGCCAGCCCGGAGGGGCAGCGGCCCCCCAACTATGGCTACACCTTC.

V and J are TRBV11-2 and TRBJ2-5; 8 bases align to TRBD2. Per the germline V gene, CDR1 is SGHAT and CDR2 is FQNNGV. The CDR3 consists of 14 residues. V shed 5 bases and J 4 bases; nucleotides not matched to a gene: 6. CDR3 protein: CASSPPGGAETQYF. CDR3 DNA sequence: TGTGCCAGCAGCCCGCCGGGGGGGGCAGAGACCCAGTACTTC.

The J gene is TRBJ2-1, the V gene TRBV20-1; the D call may be TRBD1 or TRBD2 (5 bases each). The CDR3 runs to 16 residues. V was cut by 6 bases and J by 4 bases, with 22 bases left in between. Germline V gene lookup returns CDR1 DFQATT and CDR2 SNEGSKA (reference sequence). CDR3 in amino acids: CSARHGAPLNYNEQFF. In DNA form, the CDR3 reads TGCAGTGCCCGTCACGGGGCTCCCCTGAATTACAATGAGCAGTTCTTC.

The rearrangement joins TRBV7-2 to TRBJ1-6; D is unclear. Per the germline V gene, CDR1 is SGHTA and CDR2 is FQGNSA. CDR3 length equals 16 residues. Trimming removed 1 base from V and 6 bases from J, with 13 bases in between. This CDR3 reads CASSLVVGFGNSPLHF. The CDR3 DNA reads TGTGCCAGCAGCTTAGTTGTGGGGTTTGGTAATTCACCCCTCCACTTT.